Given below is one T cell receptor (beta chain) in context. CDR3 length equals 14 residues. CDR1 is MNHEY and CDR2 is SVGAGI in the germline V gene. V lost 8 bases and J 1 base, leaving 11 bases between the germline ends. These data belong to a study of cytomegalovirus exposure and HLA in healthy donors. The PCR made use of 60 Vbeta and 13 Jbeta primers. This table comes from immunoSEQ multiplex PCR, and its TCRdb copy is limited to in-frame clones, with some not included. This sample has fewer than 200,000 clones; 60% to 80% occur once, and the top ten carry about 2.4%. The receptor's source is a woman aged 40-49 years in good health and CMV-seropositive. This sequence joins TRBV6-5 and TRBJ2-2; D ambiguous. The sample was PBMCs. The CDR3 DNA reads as TGTGCCAGCGCAGCCCCAGGGAACACCGGGGAGCTGTTTTTT. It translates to CASAAPGNTGELFF.